The T cell receptor beta chain under discussion was sequenced for a study of CD8 T cells in ankylosing spondylitis. Study-level points and caveats: The clones that were linked to disease were reported to be significantly enriched in matched synovial fluid samples from ankylosing spondylitis patients.

The CDR3 totals 15 residues. Germline values: CDR1 LNHDA, CDR2 SQIVND (reference sequence). The V gene end was trimmed by 6 bases and the J gene end by 6 bases; junction bases not matched to a gene: 7. This clonotype was counted between two and nine times. Antigen specificity is unknown. For TCR beta, libraries came from quantitative 5'-RACE with molecular barcodes. TCRdb fed the 5' RACE reads into MiXCR, producing one record per CDR3 protein. The sample has 200,000 to 250,000 distinct CDR3 sequences, roughly 25% seen once. The origin of this receptor is a male donor with ankylosing spondylitis or in good health (not recorded which). V and J are TRBV19 and TRBJ2-2; 10 bases agree with TRBD2. The specimen sequenced was blood, either unsorted or a sorted T cell fraction (not recorded which). CDR3 nucleotides: TGTGCCAGTAGCAAGCGGGAGGGCGCATCCGGGGAGCTGTTTTTT. Translation: CASSKREGASGELFF.